The T cell receptor beta chain under discussion was sequenced for a study of Tregs in tolerant kidney transplant recipients. Produced via immunoSEQ multiplex PCR; TCRdb's table is partial and in-frame only. The table includes 90,000 to 150,000 clones, about 90% detected once. In germline, CDR1 is SGHDT, CDR2 YYEEEE. The CDR3 spans 13 residues. V lost 3 bases to trimming and J lost 6 bases, with 11 bases between them. The gene calls are TRBV5-6 and TRBJ2-3, with a weak D call TRBD1 (5 bases). The sequence derives from a human donor in good health. The sequenced material came from CD4+ T cells from blood. CDR3 region: CASSWGGLDTQYF. CDR3 in DNA: TGTGCCAGCAGCTGGGGCGGATTGGATACGCAGTATTTT.